This passage covers 25 T cell receptor beta chains from one sample sequenced in a study of shared clonotypes between healthy human individuals. TCRdb's copy holds only in-frame clones and misses some; the assay was immunoSEQ multiplex PCR. The sample holds hundreds of thousands of clones; 80% to 95% are singletons and the top ten take nearly 25%. CD45RO-negative, CCR7-positively selected cells formed the naive CD8 fraction, excluding terminally differentiated effector memory CD45RA+ cells. Sequenced material: naive CD8+ T cells sorted from blood. The receptors originated from a man aged 25 to 45 in good health.

The rearrangement joins TRBV23-1 to TRBJ1-1, with 7 positions matching TRBD1. TRBV23-1 is classed as an ORF, of uncertain function. Losses at the gene ends were 3 bases for V and 2 bases for J; bases not matched to a gene: 9. The CDR3 sequence is 16 residues long. The CDR3 DNA is TGCGCCAGCAGTCATACTGCGGGACAGTATAACACTGAAGCTTTCTTT. It translates to CASSHTAGQYNTEAFF.

The chain is built from TRBV6-6 and TRBJ1-2; D not certain. V lost 7 bases, J lost 3 bases, and 9 bases lay in between. Looked up from germline, CDR1 is MNHNY and CDR2 is SVGAGI (reference sequence). The length of the CDR3 is 12 residues. The CDR3 bases are TGTGCCAGCAAACAGAAGGACTATGGCTACACCTTC. Its translation is CASKQKDYGYTF.

V and J are TRBV19 and TRBJ2-7; D ambiguous. CDR1 is LNHDA and CDR2 is SQIVND in the germline V gene (reference sequence). This CDR3 is 15 amino acids long. The germline V and J ends were trimmed by 0 bases and 4 bases, with 13 bases remaining between them. Here the CDR3 DNA reads TGTGCCAGTAGTATAGATCTCGGAGAAAGGTACGAGCAGTACTTC. It codes for CASSIDLGERYEQYF.

This sequence joins TRBV7-9 and TRBJ2-7; D could derive from TRBD1 or TRBD2 (5 bases each). The CDR3 runs 17 residues. Germline V gene lookup returns CDR1 SEHNR and CDR2 FQNEAQ (reference sequence). V shed 5 bases and J shed 5 bases, with 25 bases lying between them. CDR3: CASSPKLGTWNLHEQYF. For the CDR3, the DNA is TGTGCCAGCAGCCCTAAGCTAGGGACGTGGAATCTCCACGAGCAGTACTTC.

This clone was detected only a few times. The J gene is TRBJ2-1, the V gene TRBV18; 7 nucleotides align to TRBD2. The junction had 3 bases not matched to a gene; V was cut back by 4 bases and J by 6 bases. This CDR3 region has 13 residues. In germline, CDR1 is KGHSH, CDR2 LQKENI. CDR3 coding DNA: TGTGCCAGCTCACAAGGACTAGTCAATGAGCAGTTCTTC. Protein product: CASSQGLVNEQFF.

The genes are TRBV27 and TRBJ2-1, with 7 nucleotides matching TRBD2. The CDR3 is 17 residues long. V shed 2 bases, J shed 4 bases, and the junction held 11 bases outside the gene matches. Per germline, CDR1 MNHEY and CDR2 SMNVEV (reference sequence). CDR3: CASSLTWAGARYNEQFF. In nucleotides, the CDR3 is TGTGCCAGCAGTTTAACATGGGCGGGAGCGAGGTACAATGAGCAGTTCTTC.

As to this clone: The same CDR3 is also encoded by other DNA sequences in this sample. The rearrangement uses TRBV9 and TRBJ2-1; D may be TRBD1 (6 bases). The germline gives CDR1 SGDLS, CDR2 YYNGEE. V lost 0 bases to trimming and J lost 6 bases, with 7 bases between them. The CDR3 contains 13 residues. The CDR3 DNA reads TGTGCCAGCAGCGTAGGAGGGGGCAATGAGCAGTTCTTC. This translates into CASSVGGGNEQFF.

The chain carries TRBV7-9 and TRBJ2-2; D is uncertain. Trimming pared 5 bases from V and 3 bases from J, leaving 7 bases between. This CDR3 spans 13 amino acids. CDR1 and CDR2 (germline): SEHNR, FQNEAQ (reference sequence). CDR3 sequence reads: CASSRVDTGELFF. The CDR3 nucleotides read TGTGCCAGCAGCCGGGTGGACACCGGGGAGCTGTTTTTT.

The rearrangement links TRBV19 to TRBJ1-5; D is unclear. V lost 6 bases and J 4 bases, leaving 16 bases between the germline ends. There are 15 residues in the CDR3. The germline gives CDR1 LNHDA, CDR2 SQIVND (reference sequence). The CDR3 DNA reads TGTGCCAGTAGCACGAGTGCAGCCCCTAATCAGCCCCAGCATTTT. It yields the protein CASSTSAAPNQPQHF.

The chain joins TRBV2 to TRBJ2-4; 13 bases align to TRBD2. Germline CDR1 reads SNHLY; CDR2 reads FYNNEI. The CDR3 has 17 residues. The ends lost 4 bases at V and 7 bases at J; junction bases unmatched: 10. This chain's CDR3 is CASSGGTSGVLGNIQYF. For the CDR3, the DNA is TGTGCCAGCAGTGGGGGGACTAGCGGGGTTTTGGGGAACATTCAGTACTTC.

This clone showed up just once. The V call is TRBV2, the J call TRBJ2-1; possible D gene TRBD2, 6 bases. Deletions cut 1 base from V and 3 bases from J, with 10 bases between. Germline assignment: CDR1 SNHLY and CDR2 FYNNEI. The CDR3 covers 15 residues. The CDR3 spells CASSEDGSLYNEQFF. DNA for the CDR3: TGTGCCAGCAGTGAAGACGGGAGTCTCTACAATGAGCAGTTCTTC.

The chain couples TRBV27 to TRBJ1-2, with TRBD1 matching over 7 bases. V was pared by 4 bases and J by 6 bases, with 8 bases of the junction left unmatched. Germline V gene lookup returns CDR1 MNHEY and CDR2 SMNVEV (reference sequence). The CDR3 consists of 14 residues. The CDR3: CASSSRQGGDGYTF. The CDR3, as DNA: TGTGCCAGCAGTTCCCGACAGGGAGGGGATGGCTACACCTTC.

This chain joins TRBV29-1 and TRBJ2-3; TRBD2 agrees at 10 bases. V lost 3 bases, J lost 2 bases, and 8 bases stayed unmatched. This CDR3 spans 16 amino acids. The germline CDR1 and CDR2 sequences are SQVTM and ANQGSEA. DNA of the CDR3: TGCAGCGTTGAGGGTGGACTAGCGGTTTTCACAGATACGCAGTATTTT. It translates to CSVEGGLAVFTDTQYF.

Many counts were recorded for this clone. The chain has TRBV10-2 and TRBJ1-4, with 8 bases identical to TRBD1. The CDR3 is made up of 14 amino acids. Germline CDR1 and CDR2: WSHSY and SAAADI. After removal of 6 bases from V and 8 bases from J, the junction contained 8 bases not matched to a gene. The CDR3 DNA reads TGCGCCAGCAGGGCAGACAGGGGAGGAGAAAAACTGTTTTTT. Translated: CASRADRGGEKLFF.

This clone was counted only a few times. The genes are TRBV28 and TRBJ2-7, with 8 nucleotides matching TRBD2. J gave up 3 bases and V 4 bases, and 5 bases lay outside the gene matches. Germline V gene lookup returns CDR1 MDHEN and CDR2 SYDVKM. CDR3 length: 14 residues. CDR3 loop: CASSSLAGGYEQYF. DNA for the CDR3: TGTGCCAGCAGTTCTCTAGCGGGCGGCTACGAGCAGTACTTC.

The chain links TRBV29-1 to TRBJ2-2; TRBD2 matches at 7 bases. Germline V CDR1 and CDR2: SQVTM, ANQGSEA. The CDR3 has 14 residues. Unmatched junction bases numbered 8, after V lost 6 bases and J lost 4 bases. The CDR3 reads CSVLGGRGTGELFF. The CDR3, as DNA: TGCAGCGTCCTTGGCGGGAGAGGCACCGGGGAGCTGTTTTTT.

This chain links TRBV7-2 with TRBJ2-7; 8 bases fit TRBD2. V lost 0 bases to trimming and J lost 4 bases; unmatched junction nucleotides: 11. The V gene's germline CDR1 is SGHTA and CDR2 FQGNSA. The CDR3 is 17 residues long. This CDR3 is CASSLALVGRADYEQYF. CDR3 DNA: TGTGCCAGCAGCTTAGCGTTGGTCGGGAGGGCCGATTACGAGCAGTACTTC. The entire variable domain, with the rest obtained from reference TRBV7-2 and TRBJ2-7, is as follows: GAGVSQSPSNKVTEKGKDVELRCDPISGHTALYWYRQSLGQGLEFLIYFQGNSAPDKSGLPSDRFSAERTGGSVSTLTIQRTQQEDSAVYLCASSLALVGRADYEQYFGPGTRLTVT.

This rearrangement joins TRBV30 to TRBJ2-1; 8 bases line up with TRBD2. Germline trimming cut 5 bases from V and 7 bases from J; bases unmatched to any gene: 7. Germline CDR1 is GTSNPN and CDR2 is SVGIG (reference sequence). There are 13 residues in the CDR3. The CDR3 DNA sequence: TGTGCCTGGGTAAGCGGGAGCCTTAATGAGCAGTTCTTC. Translation: CAWVSGSLNEQFF.

The chain uses TRBV7-9 and TRBJ2-7; tentatively, D is TRBD1 (6 bases). The CDR3 consists of 13 residues. V was shortened by 8 bases and J by 2 bases, with 13 bases between the two germline ends. The germline V gene encodes CDR1 SEHNR and CDR2 FQNEAQ (reference sequence). The CDR3 DNA reads TGTGCCAGCCGCGGACAGTTACCCTACGAGCAGTACTTC. Protein: CASRGQLPYEQYF.

The V call is TRBV14, the J call TRBJ2-7; D remains ambiguous. Germline V gene sequence: CDR1 SGHDN, CDR2 FVKESK. V was cut by 1 base and J by 2 bases, with 15 bases left in between. The CDR3 consists of 16 residues. Here the CDR3 DNA reads TGTGCCAGCAGCCAAGTATCCCAGTCTAACACCTACGAGCAGTACTTC. Translated: CASSQVSQSNTYEQYF.

The chain joins TRBV6-4 to TRBJ2-4; TRBD2 is a possible D gene (7 bases). CDR3 length: 14 residues. V lost 11 bases, J lost 10 bases, and 24 bases lay in between. Germline V gene data show CDR1 as MRHNA and CDR2 as SNTAGT. The CDR3 DNA reads TGTGCCTCCCCGGGGGGACATCTTTATCCAATTCAGTACTTC. It encodes CASPGGHLYPIQYF.

The J gene is TRBJ1-4, the V gene TRBV27; 11 bases map to TRBD1. Germline CDR1 and CDR2: MNHEY and SMNVEV (reference sequence). J lost 10 bases, V lost 5 bases, and 6 bases had no gene match. This CDR3 has 14 amino acids. CDR3 residues: CASSPGQGAGKLFF. DNA for the CDR3: TGTGCCAGCAGTCCCGGACAGGGGGCGGGAAAACTGTTTTTT.

In regard to this clone: The sample holds other DNA sequences that translate to the same CDR3. This chain connects TRBV6-5 to TRBJ2-1; 11 positions agree with TRBD2. Germline V gene sequence: CDR1 MNHEY, CDR2 SVGAGI. V lost 6 bases and J lost 6; bases outside the gene matches: 7. The CDR3 runs 15 residues. The CDR3 DNA is TGTGCCAGCAGCCCCATAGCGGGAGGGCCCAATGAGCAGTTCTTC. Translating gives CASSPIAGGPNEQFF.

The rearrangement joins TRBV7-9 to TRBJ2-1; D unresolved. The CDR3 is made up of 12 amino acids. CDR1 is SEHNR, CDR2 FQNEAQ, per germline (reference sequence). Trimming removed 7 bases from V and 7 bases from J, with 11 bases in between. CDR3 protein: CASTRIGNEQFF. The CDR3 nucleotides are TGTGCCAGCACCAGGATAGGGAATGAGCAGTTCTTC.

Notes on this clone: The sample has other DNA sequences that encode this CDR3 too. The CDR3, as DNA: TGTGCCAGCAGTCCGGGACAGGGGTCCTACAATGAGCAGTTCTTC. Residues: CASSPGQGSYNEQFF. This chain uses TRBV27 with TRBJ2-1, with 10 nucleotides matching TRBD1. The CDR3 contains 15 residues. Losses at the gene ends were 5 bases for V and 1 base for J; bases not matched to a gene: 2. Looked up from germline, CDR1 is MNHEY and CDR2 is SMNVEV (reference sequence).